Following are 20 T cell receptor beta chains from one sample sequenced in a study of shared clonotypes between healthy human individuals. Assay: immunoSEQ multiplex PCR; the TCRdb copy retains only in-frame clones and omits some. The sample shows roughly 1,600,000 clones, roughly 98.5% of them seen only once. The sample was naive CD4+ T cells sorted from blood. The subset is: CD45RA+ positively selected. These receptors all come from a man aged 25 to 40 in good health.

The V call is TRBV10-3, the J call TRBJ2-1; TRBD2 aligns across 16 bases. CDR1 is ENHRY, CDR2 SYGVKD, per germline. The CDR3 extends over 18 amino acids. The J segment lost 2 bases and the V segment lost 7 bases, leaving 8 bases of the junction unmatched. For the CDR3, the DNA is TGTGCCATCAATCCGGGACTAGCGGGAGGGATCACCTACAATGAGCAGTTCTTC. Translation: CAINPGLAGGITYNEQFF.

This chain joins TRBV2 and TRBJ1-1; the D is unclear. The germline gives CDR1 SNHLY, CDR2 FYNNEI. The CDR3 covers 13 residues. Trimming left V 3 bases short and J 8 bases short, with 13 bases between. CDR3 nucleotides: TGTGCCAGCAGTGAGGACCGGGATCGAGAAGCTTTCTTT. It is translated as CASSEDRDREAFF. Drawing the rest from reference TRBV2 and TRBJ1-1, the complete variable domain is EPEVTQTPSHQVTQMGQEVILRCVPISNHLYFYWYRQILGQKVEFLVSFYNNEISEKSEIFDDQFSVERPDGSNFTLKIRSTKLEDSAMYFCASSEDRDREAFFGQGTRLTVV.

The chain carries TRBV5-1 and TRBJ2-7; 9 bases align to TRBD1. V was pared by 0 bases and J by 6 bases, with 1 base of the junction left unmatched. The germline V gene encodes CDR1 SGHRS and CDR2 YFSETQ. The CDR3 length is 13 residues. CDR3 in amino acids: CASSLDRGREQYF. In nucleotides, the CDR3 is TGCGCCAGCAGCTTGGACAGGGGGCGCGAGCAGTACTTC.

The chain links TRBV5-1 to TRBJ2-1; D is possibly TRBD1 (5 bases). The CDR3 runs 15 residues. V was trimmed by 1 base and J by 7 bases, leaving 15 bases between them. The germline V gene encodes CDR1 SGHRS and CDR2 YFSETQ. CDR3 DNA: TGCGCCAGCAGCTTGACCCAACTCAGGGATAATGAGCAGTTCTTC. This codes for CASSLTQLRDNEQFF.

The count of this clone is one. The CDR3, as DNA: TGTGCCAGCAGCATAGAACGCACGGCGGGAGGGAACAATGAGCAGTTCTTC. This gives the protein CASSIERTAGGNNEQFF. The chain is built from TRBV7-2 and TRBJ2-1, with TRBD2 matching over 9 bases. Trimming at V came to 5 bases and at J to 5 bases, leaving 13 bases not matched to a gene. The CDR3 sequence is 17 residues long. CDR1 is SGHTA, CDR2 FQGNSA, per germline.

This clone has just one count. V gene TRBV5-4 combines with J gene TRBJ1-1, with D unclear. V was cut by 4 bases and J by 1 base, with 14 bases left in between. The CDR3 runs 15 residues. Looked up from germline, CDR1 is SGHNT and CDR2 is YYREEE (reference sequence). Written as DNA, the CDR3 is TGTGCCAGCAGCCCGGCGGGGATGGGGAACACTGAAGCTTTCTTT. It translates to CASSPAGMGNTEAFF.

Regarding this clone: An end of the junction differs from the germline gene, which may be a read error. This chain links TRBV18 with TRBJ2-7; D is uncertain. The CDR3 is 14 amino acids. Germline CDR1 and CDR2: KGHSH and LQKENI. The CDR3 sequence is CASSPLQSDGYRDF. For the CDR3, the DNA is TGTGCCAGCTCACCACTTCAGTCGGACGGATACCGGGACTTC.

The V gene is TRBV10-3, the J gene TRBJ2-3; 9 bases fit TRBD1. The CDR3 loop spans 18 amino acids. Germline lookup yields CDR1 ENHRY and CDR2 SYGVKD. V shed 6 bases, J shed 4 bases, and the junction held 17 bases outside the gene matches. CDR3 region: CAISERRFRDRVSDTQYF. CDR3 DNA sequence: TGTGCCATCAGCGAACGGAGGTTCCGGGACAGGGTTTCAGATACGCAGTATTTT.

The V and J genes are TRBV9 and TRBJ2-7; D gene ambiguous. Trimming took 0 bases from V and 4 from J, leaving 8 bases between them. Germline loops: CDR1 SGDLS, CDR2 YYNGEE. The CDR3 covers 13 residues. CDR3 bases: TGTGCCAGCAGCGTAGGACTGAAATACGAGCAGTACTTC. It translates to CASSVGLKYEQYF.

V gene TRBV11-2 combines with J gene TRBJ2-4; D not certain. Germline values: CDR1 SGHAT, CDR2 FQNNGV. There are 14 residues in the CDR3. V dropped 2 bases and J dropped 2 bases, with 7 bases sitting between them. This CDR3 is CASSLLRTKNIQYF. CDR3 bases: TGTGCCAGCAGCTTATTACGGACCAAAAACATTCAGTACTTC.

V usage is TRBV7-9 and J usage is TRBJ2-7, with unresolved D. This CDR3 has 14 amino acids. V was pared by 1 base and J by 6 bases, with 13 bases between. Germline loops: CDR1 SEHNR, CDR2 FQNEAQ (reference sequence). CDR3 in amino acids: CASSLGRPPSEQYF. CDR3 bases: TGTGCCAGCAGCTTAGGGCGACCCCCCTCCGAGCAGTACTTC. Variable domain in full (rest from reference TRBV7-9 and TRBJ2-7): DTGVSQNPRHKITKRGQNVTFRCDPISEHNRLYWYRQTLGQGPEFLTYFQNEAQLEKSRLLSDRFSAERPKGSFSTLEIQRTEQGDSAMYLCASSLGRPPSEQYFGPGTRLTVT.

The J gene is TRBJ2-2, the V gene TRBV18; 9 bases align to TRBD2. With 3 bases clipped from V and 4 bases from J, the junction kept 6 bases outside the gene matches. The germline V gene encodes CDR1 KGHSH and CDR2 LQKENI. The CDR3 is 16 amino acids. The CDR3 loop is CASSPIAGDGTGELFF. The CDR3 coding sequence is TGTGCCAGCTCACCCATAGCGGGAGATGGCACCGGGGAGCTGTTTTTT.

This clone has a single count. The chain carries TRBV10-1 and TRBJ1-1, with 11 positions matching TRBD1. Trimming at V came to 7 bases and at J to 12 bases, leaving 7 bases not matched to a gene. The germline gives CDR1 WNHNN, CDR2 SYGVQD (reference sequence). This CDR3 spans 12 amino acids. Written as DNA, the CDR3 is TGCGCCAGCACCAGGACAGGGGGCTGTTCTTTCTTT. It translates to CASTRTGGCSFF.

The CDR3 loop is CASSERRPYYEQYF. CDR3 bases: TGTGCCAGCAGTGAAAGGAGACCCTACTACGAGCAGTACTTC. This rearrangement joins TRBV2 to TRBJ2-7; D is ambiguous. The V and J ends lost 2 bases and 3 bases respectively, with 11 bases between them. The CDR3 spans 14 residues. Germline CDR1 SNHLY, CDR2 FYNNEI.

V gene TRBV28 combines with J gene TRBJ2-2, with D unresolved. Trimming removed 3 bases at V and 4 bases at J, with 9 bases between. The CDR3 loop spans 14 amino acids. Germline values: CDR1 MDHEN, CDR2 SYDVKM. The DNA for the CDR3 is TGTGCCAGCAGTTTGGACGTCGGCACCGGGGAGCTGTTTTTT. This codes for CASSLDVGTGELFF.

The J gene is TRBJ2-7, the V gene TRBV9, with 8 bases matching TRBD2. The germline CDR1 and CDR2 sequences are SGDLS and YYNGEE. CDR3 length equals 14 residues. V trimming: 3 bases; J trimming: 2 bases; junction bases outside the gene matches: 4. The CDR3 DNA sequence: TGTGCCAGCAGCGCCGGGACTAGTCCCTACGAGCAGTACTTC. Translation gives CASSAGTSPYEQYF.

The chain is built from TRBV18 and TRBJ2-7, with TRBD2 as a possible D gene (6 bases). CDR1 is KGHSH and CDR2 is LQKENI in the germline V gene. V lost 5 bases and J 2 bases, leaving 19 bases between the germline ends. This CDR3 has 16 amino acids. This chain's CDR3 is CASSKQLAGGTYEQYF. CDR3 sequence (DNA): TGTGCCAGCTCAAAACAACTAGCAGGAGGGACCTACGAGCAGTACTTC.

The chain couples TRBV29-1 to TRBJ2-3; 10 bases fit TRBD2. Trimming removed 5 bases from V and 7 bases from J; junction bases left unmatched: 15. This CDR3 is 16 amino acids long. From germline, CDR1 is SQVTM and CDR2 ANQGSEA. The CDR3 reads CSVRSSGRSPEHTQYF. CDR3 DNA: TGCAGCGTTAGGAGTAGCGGGAGGTCCCCTGAGCATACGCAGTATTTT.

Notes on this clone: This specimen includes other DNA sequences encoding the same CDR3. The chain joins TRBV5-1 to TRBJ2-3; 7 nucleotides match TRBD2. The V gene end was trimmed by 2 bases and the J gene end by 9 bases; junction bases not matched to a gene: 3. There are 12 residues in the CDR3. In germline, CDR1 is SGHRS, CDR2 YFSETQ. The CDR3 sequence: CASSLGEGTQYF. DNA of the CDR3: TGCGCCAGCAGCTTAGGGGAGGGAACGCAGTATTTT.

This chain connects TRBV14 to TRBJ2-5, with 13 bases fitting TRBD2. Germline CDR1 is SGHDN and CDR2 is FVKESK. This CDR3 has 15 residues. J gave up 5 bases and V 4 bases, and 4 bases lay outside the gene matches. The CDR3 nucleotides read TGTGCCAGCAGCCGAGGACTAGCGGGAGCTGAGACCCAGTACTTC. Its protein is CASSRGLAGAETQYF.